This is a list of T cell receptor beta chains from one sample in a study of OX40 agonist ivuxolimab in advanced cancers. Clones were sequenced by immunoSEQ multiplex PCR, and TCRdb holds only the in-frame ones, with some missing. The data contain roughly 65,000 clones, around 88% of them singletons. Here the sequenced sample was CD4+ or CD8+ T cells sorted from blood, taken in a trial of the OX40 agonist ivuxolimab. The receptors come from an adult with an advanced solid tumor such as melanoma, head and neck, liver or kidney cancer. Each CDR3 is given with its conserved first and last residue. A D gene is named only where the DNA matches it firmly. Some rows mark clone size as missing; the rest say once, few, many or name a class of expanded clone.

v_call: TRBV19
j_call: TRBJ2-3
clone_size: .
d_call: .
cdr3_nt: TGTGCCAGTAGTATTGGAGGAGGCACAGATACGCAGTATTTT
cdr3_aa: CASSIGGGTDTQYF

v_call: TRBV2
j_call: TRBJ2-3
clone_size: .
d_call: .
cdr3_nt: TGTGCCAGCGGGGGACGGACCAGCACAGATACGCAGTATTTT
cdr3_aa: CASGGRTSTDTQYF

v_call: TRBV7-2
j_call: TRBJ2-1
clone_size: .
d_call: .
cdr3_nt: TGTGCCAGCAGCTTCAGGAGTGTGGTCGACAATGAGCAGTTCTTC
cdr3_aa: CASSFRSVVDNEQFF

v_call: TRBV19
j_call: TRBJ2-1
clone_size: once
d_call: TRBD1
cdr3_nt: TGTGCCAGTAGTATTTTGGGCGGGACAGGGTACAATGAGCAGTTCTTC
cdr3_aa: CASSILGGTGYNEQFF

v_call: TRBV7-2
j_call: TRBJ2-5
clone_size: few
d_call: .
cdr3_nt: TGTGCCAGCAGCTTAGCGGCTAGAGGGGAGACCCAGTACTTC
cdr3_aa: CASSLAARGETQYF

v_call: TRBV4-1
j_call: TRBJ2-1
clone_size: .
d_call: .
cdr3_nt: TGCGCCAGCAGCCAAGCCGTCTACAATGAGCAGTTCTTC
cdr3_aa: CASSQAVYNEQFF

v_call: TRBV6-5
j_call: TRBJ2-3
clone_size: .
d_call: .
cdr3_nt: TGTGCCAGCCTCGGGGTTGGCACAGATACGCAGTATTTT
cdr3_aa: CASLGVGTDTQYF

v_call: TRBV28
j_call: TRBJ2-2
clone_size: .
d_call: TRBD2
cdr3_nt: TGTGCCAGCAGTTTATGGGGACTCGCGGGGGGGCCCGGGGAGCTGTTTTTT
cdr3_aa: CASSLWGLAGGPGELFF

v_call: TRBV18
j_call: TRBJ1-3
clone_size: .
d_call: .
cdr3_nt: TGTGCCAGCTCACCACCGAACGGGGGCCACTCTGGAAACACCATATATTTT
cdr3_aa: CASSPPNGGHSGNTIYF

v_call: TRBV28
j_call: TRBJ2-7
clone_size: once
d_call: .
cdr3_nt: TGTGCCAGCAGCCCCTTCGGTAGCACATCCTACGAGCAGTACTTC
cdr3_aa: CASSPFGSTSYEQYF

v_call: TRBV19
j_call: TRBJ1-2
clone_size: .
d_call: TRBD1
cdr3_nt: TGTGCCAGTAGTCGGACAGGGACCTATGGCTACACCTTC
cdr3_aa: CASSRTGTYGYTF

v_call: TRBV28
j_call: TRBJ1-1
clone_size: .
d_call: .
cdr3_nt: TGTGCCAGCAGTTTAGCGGGGAGCGACACTGAAGCTTTCTTT
cdr3_aa: CASSLAGSDTEAFF

v_call: TRBV5-6
j_call: TRBJ2-5
clone_size: .
d_call: TRBD1
cdr3_nt: TGTGCCAGCAACTTTTATGGGACAGGGGCACAGACCCAGTACTTC
cdr3_aa: CASNFYGTGAQTQYF

v_call: TRBV5-1
j_call: TRBJ1-2
clone_size: .
d_call: .
cdr3_nt: TGTGCCAGCAGCTTGGGGGTAACAGGGCTTGTTGGCTACACCTTC
cdr3_aa: CASSLGVTGLVGYTF

v_call: TRBV5-1
j_call: TRBJ1-1
clone_size: .
d_call: TRBD1
cdr3_nt: TGCGCCAGCAGCACAGGACAGGGTACGTACACTGAAGCTTTCTTT
cdr3_aa: CASSTGQGTYTEAFF

v_call: TRBV11-1
j_call: TRBJ2-2
clone_size: .
d_call: TRBD1
cdr3_nt: TGTGCCAGCAGCTTAGGCAGGACAGGGCCCACCGGGGAGCTGTTTTTT
cdr3_aa: CASSLGRTGPTGELFF

v_call: TRBV27
j_call: TRBJ1-2
clone_size: .
d_call: .
cdr3_nt: TGTGCCAGCAGTTTCCGACAGGTGGATGGCTACACCTTC
cdr3_aa: CASSFRQVDGYTF

v_call: TRBV2
j_call: TRBJ2-1
clone_size: .
d_call: TRBD1
cdr3_nt: TGTGCCAGCAGTGTGCGGACAGGGCTCAATGAGCAGTTCTTC
cdr3_aa: CASSVRTGLNEQFF

v_call: TRBV5-8
j_call: TRBJ2-3
clone_size: .
d_call: .
cdr3_nt: TGTGCCAGCAGTTGGGGGACCGCAGATACGCAGTATTTT
cdr3_aa: CASSWGTADTQYF

v_call: TRBV5-6
j_call: TRBJ1-4
clone_size: .
d_call: TRBD1
cdr3_nt: TGTGCCAGCAGCTTGTTGGGACAGGGACATAATGAAAAACTGTTTTTT
cdr3_aa: CASSLLGQGHNEKLFF

v_call: TRBV7-2
j_call: TRBJ1-4
clone_size: .
d_call: .
cdr3_nt: TGTGCCAGCAGCATTGCCCGGACATCCGAAAAACTGTTTTTT
cdr3_aa: CASSIARTSEKLFF

v_call: TRBV6-5
j_call: TRBJ2-7
clone_size: .
d_call: .
cdr3_nt: TGTGCCAGCAGTGCCATGGTGGCCTACGAGCAGTACTTC
cdr3_aa: CASSAMVAYEQYF

v_call: TRBV10-3
j_call: TRBJ1-2
clone_size: .
d_call: .
cdr3_nt: TGTGCCATCAGTGGAGTGGTCGAAAGCTATGGCTACACCTTC
cdr3_aa: CAISGVVESYGYTF

v_call: TRBV6-5
j_call: TRBJ2-3
clone_size: .
d_call: .
cdr3_nt: TGTGCCAGCAGAAGCGACGCAGATACGCAGTATTTT
cdr3_aa: CASRSDADTQYF

v_call: TRBV7-9
j_call: TRBJ2-7
clone_size: .
d_call: TRBD1
cdr3_nt: TGTGCCAGCAGCCAACAAGGGACAGGGGTAGGCGAGCAGTACTTC
cdr3_aa: CASSQQGTGVGEQYF

v_call: TRBV30
j_call: TRBJ2-2
clone_size: .
d_call: .
cdr3_nt: TGTGCCTTCCGGACAGAGCTGGACGGGGAGCTGTTTTTT
cdr3_aa: CAFRTELDGELFF

v_call: TRBV29-1
j_call: TRBJ2-1
clone_size: few
d_call: TRBD2
cdr3_nt: TGCAGCGTCCTAGCGGGAGGGCCTATAGATGAGCAGTTCTTC
cdr3_aa: CSVLAGGPIDEQFF